This TCR beta chain was identified in a study of blood T cell repertoires in COVID-19. Study summary: Samples came from the United States, Italy and Spain, spanning acute and convalescent COVID-19. T cells, B-cell-depleted T cells, or PBMCs supplied cDNA or gDNA.

In the original workflow: Amplification of reference gene primers was used by the study to estimate nucleated cell counts. The protocol was immunoSEQ multiplex PCR, while the TCRdb copy is restricted to in-frame clones and leaves out a portion. The V and J calls and the clone size are those of that table, but D and trimming were determined from the DNA. The sample lists about 210,000 clones, 92% occurring once. The CDR3 has 16 amino acids. The V gene end was trimmed by 3 bases and the J gene end by 6 bases; junction bases not matched to a gene: 7. Germline V CDR1 and CDR2: SGDLS, YYNGEE. This sequence originates from a man aged 30-40 years with acute or convalescent COVID-19. The specimen was peripheral blood. The chain has TRBV9 and TRBJ2-1; 12 positions match TRBD2. In DNA form, the CDR3 reads TGTGCCAGCAGCGCGTTACTAGCGGGAGGTATCAATGAGCAGTTCTTC. This encodes CASSALLAGGINEQFF. Complete variable domain (other parts from reference TRBV9 and TRBJ2-1): DSGVTQTPKHLITATGQRVTLRCSPRSGDLSVYWYQQSLDQGLQFLIQYYNGEERAKGNILERFSAQQFPDLHSELNLSSLELGDSALYFCASSALLAGGINEQFFGPGTRLTVL.